One and the same sample provided the 5 T cell receptor beta chains below, sequenced in a study of tumor-infiltrating lymphocytes in primary liver carcinoma. The authors made TCR beta cDNA from 400 to 550 ng total RNA with a constant-region primer. Investigators got TCR beta libraries out of three nested multiplex PCR rounds, done with slightly modified ARM-PCR. Researchers ran the first two PCR rounds for roughly 10 cycles each with TRBV1-TRBV30 forward primers and a C-beta reverse primer. TCRdb used MiXCR to reprocess the multiplex PCR reads, holding one entry per CDR3 protein. The repertoire holds around 170,000 distinct CDR3 sequences, approximately 60% seen once, with about 70% in the top ten. Unsorted whole blood yielded blood RNA, and germline DNA was extracted as well. The sample was peripheral blood. The source is a man aged 35-49 years with primary liver carcinoma and hepatitis B virus infection.

The chain carries TRBV6-8 and TRBJ1-5; 7 bases match TRBD1. CDR3 length: 14 amino acids. Trimming removed 6 bases from V and 3 bases from J; junction bases left unmatched: 5. CDR1 and CDR2 (germline): MNHGY, SAAAGT. CDR3: CASSTDRINQPQHF. The DNA of the CDR3 is TGTGCCAGCAGCACGGACAGGATCAATCAGCCCCAGCATTTT.

About this clonotype: This may arise from a read error, as a much more abundant clone is one base away. The rearrangement uses TRBV4-1 and TRBJ2-1, with TRBD2 matching over 7 bases. Germline-derived CDR1 and CDR2 are MGHRA and YSYEKL. The CDR3 contains 16 residues. After removal of 1 base from V and 6 bases from J, the junction contained 9 bases not matched to a gene. This CDR3 is CASSQVTGGRFNEQFF. The CDR3 bases are TGCGCCAGCAGCCAAGTTACTGGCGGGAGATTCAATGAGCAGTTCTTC.

Comment on this clonotype: Being one base from a much bigger clone, this may be a read error. The chain employs TRBV11-3 and TRBJ2-7, with unresolved D. Germline values: CDR1 SGHNT, CDR2 YENEEA. V lost 3 bases, J lost 4 bases, and 25 bases lay in between. The CDR3 is made up of 18 amino acids. CDR3: CASSLSWSYRLKPYEQYF. The CDR3 coding sequence is TGTGCCAGCAGCTTGAGCTGGTCCTACCGCCTTAAACCGTACGAGCAGTACTTC.

The sample holds a few counts of this clonotype. The chain carries TRBV6-6 and TRBJ1-2, with D possibly TRBD1 on 5 matching bases. The CDR3 is made up of 16 amino acids. V lost 5 bases and J lost 4, with 20 bases in between. The germline V gene encodes CDR1 MNHNY and CDR2 SVGAGI (reference sequence). The CDR3 DNA reads TGTGCCAGCAGTAGGCAAGCAATGGGGCAAGGCTATGGCTACACCTTC. As protein: CASSRQAMGQGYGYTF.

This sequence joins TRBV12-3 or TRBV12-4 and TRBJ2-7; D gene uncertain. The ends were cut back, 4 bases at V and 1 base at J, with 11 bases in the middle. The CDR3 length is 14 residues. CDR3 DNA: TGTGCCAGCAGTTCCATAGCCAGGTCCTACGAGCAGTACTTC. Its protein product is CASSSIARSYEQYF.